Following are 31 T cell receptor beta chains from one sample sequenced in a study of beta chain features in type 1 diabetes. Isolated RNA was reverse transcribed in full, so expressed TCRB transcripts were sequenced. The data were produced by immunoSEQ multiplex PCR, yet TCRdb's version contains in-frame clones alone and is incomplete. The sample lists 900,000 or so clones; 15% to 20% were seen once. The sequenced material came from naive CD4+ T cells from blood. These receptor sequences come from a woman aged 18-29 years in good health.

This clone turned up a few times. The chain joins TRBV18 to TRBJ1-5, with 7 bases matching TRBD1. V lost 3 bases to trimming and J lost 1 base; unmatched junction nucleotides: 3. CDR1 is KGHSH and CDR2 is LQKENI in the germline V gene. This CDR3 is 15 amino acids long. CDR3 residues: CASSPNRGSNQPQHF. The CDR3, as DNA: TGTGCCAGCTCACCGAACAGGGGAAGCAATCAGCCCCAGCATTTT.

The chain employs TRBV5-1 and TRBJ2-1; D perhaps matches TRBD2 (5 bases). The CDR3 has 15 amino acids. V lost 0 bases and J 9 bases, leaving 16 bases between the germline ends. Germline CDR1 and CDR2: SGHRS and YFSETQ. In DNA, the CDR3 is TGCGCCAGCAGCTTGGCCGGGATGTCGATGACTGAGCAGTTCTTC. Its protein is CASSLAGMSMTEQFF.

V gene TRBV14 combines with J gene TRBJ1-1; D ambiguous. This CDR3 has 15 residues. The germline gives CDR1 SGHDN, CDR2 FVKESK. Trimming stripped 1 base from V and 0 bases from J, with 9 bases between. CDR3 nucleotide sequence: TGTGCCAGCAGCCAAGTTCAGAGGATGAACACTGAAGCTTTCTTT. Its protein product is CASSQVQRMNTEAFF.

The J gene is TRBJ1-1, the V gene TRBV5-1; a weak D match, TRBD1 (6 bases). The germline V gene has CDR1 SGHRS and CDR2 YFSETQ. The V and J ends lost 4 bases and 4 bases respectively, with 14 bases between them. This CDR3 has 14 residues. CDR3 residues: CASSRQGIGTEAFF. CDR3 DNA: TGCGCCAGCAGCCGGCAGGGGATAGGCACTGAAGCTTTCTTT. Combining the CDR3 with reference TRBV5-1 and TRBJ1-1 gives the whole variable domain KAGVTQTPRYLIKTRGQQVTLSCSPISGHRSVSWYQQTPGQGLQFLFEYFSETQRNKGNFPGRFSGRQFSNSRSEMNVSTLELGDSALYLCASSRQGIGTEAFFGQGTRLTVV.

This chain uses TRBV6-1 with TRBJ2-7, with D possibly TRBD2 on 5 matching bases. The CDR3 length is 13 residues. Germline CDR1 reads MNHNS; CDR2 reads SASEGT. Trimming pared 2 bases from V and 8 bases from J, leaving 13 bases between. CDR3 sequence reads: CASSEYGDSKQYF. In DNA form, the CDR3 reads TGTGCCAGCAGTGAATACGGGGATTCGAAGCAGTACTTC.

This clone was seen only a few times. The CDR3 loop reads CASSFGDYGYTF. CDR3 nucleotide sequence: TGTGCCAGCAGCTTCGGAGACTATGGCTACACCTTC. The chain has TRBV5-4 and TRBJ1-2; D call uncertain. Per the germline V gene, CDR1 is SGHNT and CDR2 is YYREEE (reference sequence). The CDR3 length is 12 residues. V was pared by 2 bases and J by 3 bases, with 5 bases between.

This clone has more than one count but fewer than ten. Other DNA sequences from this sample encode an identical CDR3 as well. The rearrangement joins TRBV28 to TRBJ2-7; 8 bases fit TRBD1. J lost 2 bases, V lost 6 bases, and 6 bases had no gene match. The CDR3 runs 14 residues. From germline, CDR1 is MDHEN and CDR2 SYDVKM. CDR3 nucleotides: TGTGCCAGCAGACCTGGACAGGGTGCCTACGAGCAGTACTTC. This sequence encodes CASRPGQGAYEQYF.

This clone was counted a few times. The V call is TRBV7-2, the J call TRBJ2-7, with 11 bases matching TRBD2. CDR3 length: 17 residues. V was clipped by 5 bases and J by 2 bases; unmatched bases: 11. CDR1 and CDR2 from the germline V gene are SGHTA and FQGNSA. The CDR3 coding sequence is TGTGCCAGCAGCCCAGGTCGGGCTAGCGGGAGGACCTACGAGCAGTACTTC. It codes for CASSPGRASGRTYEQYF.

With regard to this clone: Other nucleotide sequences from this sample produce the same CDR3. This chain uses TRBV11-2 with TRBJ2-3, with D unresolved. Germline CDR1 and CDR2: SGHAT and FQNNGV. Trimming took 5 bases from V and 1 from J, leaving 7 bases between them. The CDR3 spans 13 residues. For the CDR3, the DNA is TGTGCCAGCAGCCTTAGGGGCACAGATACGCAGTATTTT. This encodes CASSLRGTDTQYF.

This chain connects TRBV6-6 to TRBJ1-1; D is ambiguous. CDR3 length: 11 residues. Deletions cut 5 bases from V and 10 bases from J, with 11 bases between. Germline V CDR1 and CDR2: MNHNY, SVGAGI (reference sequence). CDR3 bases: TGTGCCAGCAGTACAACCTCGGGAGCTTTCTTT. Encoded protein: CASSTTSGAFF.

V gene TRBV7-9 combines with J gene TRBJ2-5; 8 bases align to TRBD2. Germline loops: CDR1 SEHNR, CDR2 FQNEAQ (reference sequence). The CDR3 is made up of 16 amino acids. V lost 5 bases to trimming and J lost 4 bases; unmatched junction nucleotides: 12. CDR3 DNA: TGTGCCAGCAGCCCGTGGAGTGCGGGAGGTCGAGAGACCCAGTACTTC. It codes for CASSPWSAGGRETQYF.

The V and J genes are TRBV6-1 and TRBJ2-6; 7 bases are a match to TRBD1. After removal of 0 bases from V and 0 bases from J, the junction contained 5 bases not matched to a gene. Germline V lookup: CDR1 MNHNS, CDR2 SASEGT. The CDR3 is made up of 18 amino acids. CDR3 DNA: TGTGCCAGCAGTGAAGCCGGGACAGCGGTCTCTGGGGCCAACGTCCTGACTTTC. As protein: CASSEAGTAVSGANVLTF.

A few counts support this clone. The rearrangement links TRBV27 to TRBJ1-4, with no clear D. The CDR3 consists of 15 residues. Germline-derived CDR1 and CDR2 are MNHEY and SMNVEV (reference sequence). V lost 4 bases and J 0 bases, leaving 9 bases between the germline ends. CDR3 nucleotides: TGTGCCAGCAGTTCAAGAGGTTCAACTAATGAAAAACTGTTTTTT. It codes for CASSSRGSTNEKLFF.

A few counts support this clone. The rearrangement uses TRBV5-1 and TRBJ2-7; 8 nucleotides agree with TRBD2. J was trimmed by 3 bases and V by 3 bases; bases with no gene match: 5. CDR1 and CDR2 (germline): SGHRS, YFSETQ. This CDR3 region has 14 residues. The CDR3 DNA follows: TGCGCCAGCAGCTCGGGACTAGATTTCTACGAGCAGTACTTC. Residues: CASSSGLDFYEQYF.

The chain's CDR3 is CASSQGQKNTEAFF. The DNA of the CDR3 is TGTGCCAGCAGCCAGGGACAGAAGAACACTGAAGCTTTCTTT. The chain uses TRBV5-4 and TRBJ1-1; 7 bases map to TRBD1. CDR1 SGHNT and CDR2 YYREEE come from the germline V gene (reference sequence). The CDR3 sequence is 14 residues long. With 4 bases clipped from V and 1 base from J, the junction kept 4 bases outside the gene matches.

V usage is TRBV19 and J usage is TRBJ2-5; 13 bases are shared with TRBD2. There are 16 residues in the CDR3. Germline V CDR1 and CDR2: LNHDA, SQIVND (reference sequence). V trimming: 2 bases; J trimming: 5 bases; junction bases outside the gene matches: 5. The CDR3 coding sequence is TGTGCCAGTAGTATATCTGGGACTAGCGGGAAGGAGACCCAGTACTTC. Its translation: CASSISGTSGKETQYF.

This chain joins TRBV11-2 and TRBJ2-7; the D is unclear. Trimming shortened V by 1 base and J by 4 bases, and 14 bases separated the two germline ends. CDR3 length: 15 residues. Germline V CDR1 and CDR2: SGHAT, FQNNGV. CDR3 sequence: CASSLVGLARYEQYF. DNA of the CDR3: TGTGCCAGCAGCTTAGTTGGTCTTGCTAGATACGAGCAGTACTTC.

The rearrangement joins TRBV9 to TRBJ2-1, with a possible D match to TRBD2 (5 bases). V was trimmed by 0 bases and J by 4 bases, leaving 14 bases between them. The CDR3 has 16 residues. Germline CDR1 reads SGDLS; CDR2 reads YYNGEE. The CDR3 nucleotides are TGTGCCAGCAGCGTAGAGGTCGGGAACACGTACAATGAGCAGTTCTTC. As protein: CASSVEVGNTYNEQFF.

The V and J genes are TRBV29-1 and TRBJ2-7; 7 bases are shared with TRBD1. V lost 4 bases, J lost 5 bases, and 5 bases stayed unmatched. The CDR3 is made up of 12 amino acids. Germline V CDR1 and CDR2: SQVTM, ANQGSEA. The CDR3 sequence: CSVVVGGDEQYF. The CDR3 nucleotides read TGCAGCGTTGTGGTAGGGGGCGACGAGCAGTACTTC.

A few counts support this clone. The rearrangement joins TRBV18 to TRBJ2-3, with TRBD2 as a possible D gene (5 bases). The germline CDR1 and CDR2 sequences are KGHSH and LQKENI. The V gene lost 3 bases and the J gene lost 1 base, with 14 bases spanning the gap. CDR3 length: 16 residues. CDR3 region: CASSPTRAGGTDTQYF. CDR3 nucleotide sequence: TGTGCCAGCTCACCTACGAGGGCAGGAGGCACAGATACGCAGTATTTT.

The chain combines TRBV14 with TRBJ2-1; D gene ambiguous. Trimming removed 1 base from V and 0 bases from J, with 7 bases in between. The CDR3 is 15 residues long. Germline CDR1 is SGHDN and CDR2 is FVKESK. Here the CDR3 reads CASSQVLGSYNEQFF. Here the CDR3 DNA reads TGTGCCAGCAGCCAAGTCCTAGGCTCCTACAATGAGCAGTTCTTC.

CDR3 amino acids: CASSQGSGTDLRGAWFF. CDR3 DNA sequence: TGTGCCAGCAGCCAAGGGAGTGGGACGGACCTCCGGGGAGCATGGTTCTTC. V gene TRBV4-2 combines with J gene TRBJ2-1, with D perhaps TRBD1 or TRBD2 (5 bases each). V shed 1 base and J shed 15 bases, with 28 bases lying between them. The CDR3 is 17 amino acids. CDR1 LGHNA and CDR2 YNFKEQ come from the germline V gene.

The chain employs TRBV18 and TRBJ2-4; 12 nucleotides match TRBD2. The V gene end was trimmed by 5 bases and the J gene end by 1 base; junction bases not matched to a gene: 3. The CDR3 runs 16 residues. Germline loops: CDR1 KGHSH, CDR2 LQKENI. In nucleotides, the CDR3 is TGTGCCAGCTCAATGACTAGCGGGAGTGCCAAAAACATTCAGTACTTC. It encodes CASSMTSGSAKNIQYF.

The table lists this clone with a few counts. This sequence joins TRBV28 and TRBJ2-7; D not resolved. The CDR3 contains 12 residues. The germline V gene has CDR1 MDHEN and CDR2 SYDVKM. V lost 6 bases and J 2 bases, leaving 8 bases between the germline ends. The CDR3 sequence is CASSIRTYEQYF. Written as DNA, the CDR3 is TGTGCCAGCAGCATCCGCACCTACGAGCAGTACTTC.

In nucleotides, the CDR3 is TGTGCCAGCAGCAAATCAGGGAACCCCGACGAGCAGTACTTC. Protein product: CASSKSGNPDEQYF. The chain carries TRBV11-2 and TRBJ2-7; TRBD1 is a possible D gene (5 bases). The CDR3 runs 14 residues. Germline V gene data show CDR1 as SGHAT and CDR2 as FQNNGV. Trimming removed 5 bases from V and 5 bases from J, with 16 bases in between.

This clone was detected only a few times. This sequence joins TRBV7-2 and TRBJ2-7; D is unresolved. Germline-derived CDR1 and CDR2 are SGHTA and FQGNSA. With 0 bases removed from V and 0 bases from J, the gap between germline ends came to 15 bases. This CDR3 spans 17 amino acids. CDR3 region: CASSLAAWGGASYEQYF. Written as DNA, the CDR3 is TGTGCCAGCAGCTTAGCGGCTTGGGGTGGCGCCTCCTACGAGCAGTACTTC.

This clone has just a few counts. CDR3 coding DNA: TGTGCCAGCAGCGGGGGCCCTGTCTATGGCTACACCTTC. It codes for CASSGGPVYGYTF. V usage is TRBV6-5 and J usage is TRBJ1-2, with D perhaps TRBD1 (6 bases). The CDR3 spans 13 residues. The germline CDR1 and CDR2 sequences are MNHEY and SVGAGI. Deletions cut 6 bases from V and 4 bases from J, with 12 bases between.

This chain joins TRBV2 and TRBJ2-2, with D possibly matching TRBD2 (6 bases). V was clipped by 5 bases and J by 4 bases, with 11 bases between them. CDR1 is SNHLY, CDR2 FYNNEI, per germline. There are 14 residues in the CDR3. The CDR3 DNA sequence: TGTGCCAGCAGTATACTAGCACTCACCGGGGAGCTGTTTTTT. Translating gives CASSILALTGELFF.

This clone turned up a few times. This rearrangement joins TRBV7-2 to TRBJ2-7; the D gene is possibly TRBD2 (6 bases). Germline lookup yields CDR1 SGHTA and CDR2 FQGNSA. The V end lost 1 base, the J end lost 10 bases, and 23 bases lay between the germline ends. The CDR3 is 16 amino acids. The CDR3 DNA is TGTGCCAGCAGCTTAGACCTTTTCGGGGGAGGAATGGGACAGTACTTC. Its protein product is CASSLDLFGGGMGQYF. Variable domain in full (rest from reference TRBV7-2 and TRBJ2-7): GAGVSQSPSNKVTEKGKDVELRCDPISGHTALYWYRQSLGQGLEFLIYFQGNSAPDKSGLPSDRFSAERTGGSVSTLTIQRTQQEDSAVYLCASSLDLFGGGMGQYFGPGTRLTVT.

This clone has just a few counts. The chain links TRBV4-3 to TRBJ1-3; the D is unclear. The CDR3 has 15 residues. Germline V lookup: CDR1 LGHNA, CDR2 YSLEER. Trimming removed 4 bases at V and 0 bases at J, with 10 bases between. The CDR3 coding sequence is TGCGCCAGCAGCCTAGGACGGTTCTCTGGAAACACCATATATTTT. Protein: CASSLGRFSGNTIYF.

The chain combines TRBV10-3 with TRBJ2-7; D is unresolved. Germline CDR1 ENHRY, CDR2 SYGVKD. The V gene lost 4 bases and the J gene lost 0 bases, with 10 bases spanning the gap. This CDR3 has 14 residues. This chain's CDR3 is CAISGTESSYEQYF. In DNA, the CDR3 is TGTGCCATCAGTGGTACGGAAAGCTCCTACGAGCAGTACTTC.